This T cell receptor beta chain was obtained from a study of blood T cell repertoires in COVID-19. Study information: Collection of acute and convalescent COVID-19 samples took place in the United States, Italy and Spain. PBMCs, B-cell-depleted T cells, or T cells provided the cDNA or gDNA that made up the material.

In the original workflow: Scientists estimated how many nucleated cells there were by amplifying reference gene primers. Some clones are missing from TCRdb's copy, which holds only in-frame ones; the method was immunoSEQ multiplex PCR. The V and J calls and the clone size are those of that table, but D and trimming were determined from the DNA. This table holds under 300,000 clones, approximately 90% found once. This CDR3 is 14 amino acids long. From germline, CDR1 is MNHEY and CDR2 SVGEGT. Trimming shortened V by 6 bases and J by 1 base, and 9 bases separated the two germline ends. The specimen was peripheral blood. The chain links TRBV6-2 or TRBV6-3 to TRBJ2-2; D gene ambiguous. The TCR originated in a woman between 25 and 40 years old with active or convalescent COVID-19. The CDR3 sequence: CASSRAMNTGELFF. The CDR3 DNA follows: TGTGCCAGCAGCCGGGCCATGAACACCGGGGAGCTGTTTTTT.